This record looks at one T cell receptor (beta chain) sequence and its context. The sample originates from a study of blood T cell repertoires in COVID-19. Study at large: COVID-19 samples, acute and convalescent, were from the United States, Italy and Spain. Sources were T cells, B-cell-depleted T cells, or PBMCs; the material itself was cDNA or gDNA.

Germline V lookup: CDR1 SGDLS, CDR2 YYNGEE. With 2 bases removed from V and 0 bases from J, the gap between germline ends came to 11 bases. The CDR3 contains 15 residues. In the study's own analysis: Reference gene primer amplification yielded estimated nucleated cell counts. Repertoires were generated with immunoSEQ multiplex PCR, while TCRdb's copy carries only in-frame clones and drops some. V, J and clone size were drawn from that table, and D and trimming were deduced from the DNA. Among some 150,000 clones listed, approximately 89% were seen once. The V gene is TRBV9, the J gene TRBJ1-2; D is ambiguous. The TCR originated in a human donor in a cohort sampled during active COVID-19. The sample consisted of peripheral blood. As DNA, the CDR3 is TGTGCCAGCAGCGTCTTTCGCCAGTCTAACTATGGCTACACCTTC. Translating it yields CASSVFRQSNYGYTF.